A selection of T cell receptor beta chains follows, all from one sample in a study of blood T cell repertoires in COVID-19. The method was immunoSEQ multiplex PCR; TCRdb's version includes in-frame clones alone and lacks a portion of them. The top ten clones hold about 1.5% of a sample with roughly 200,000 clones, around 83% of them seen once. The sequencing sample was made of peripheral blood. The receptor source for this set is a human donor in a cohort sampled during active COVID-19. The CDR3 runs from the conserved cysteine through the conserved F or W. Fields, in order: clone size, J gene, D gene, V gene, CDR3 DNA, CDR3 protein. D genes are given only for firm matches. The size field is filled for only some rows; it gives once, few, many or a size class.

NA,TRBJ2-7,TRBD2,TRBV7-9,TGTGCCAGCAGCTTAGCCCCGGCGGGAGGGATGAACGAGCAGTACTTC,CASSLAPAGGMNEQYF
few,TRBJ1-2,NA,TRBV9,TGTGCCAGCAGCGTAGTAGGCTTCGGGTACACCTTC,CASSVVGFGYTF
once,TRBJ2-7,TRBD1,TRBV5-4,TGTGCCAGCAGCTGGGGGACAGCTGTCTCCTACGAGCAGTACTTC,CASSWGTAVSYEQYF
NA,TRBJ2-1,NA,TRBV20-1,TGCAGTGCCACCAGGGACTATGAGCAGTTCTTC,CSATRDYEQFF
once,TRBJ1-2,NA,TRBV6-5,TGTGCCAGAGGGGGGGGTTTGGGTTATGGCTACACCTTC,CARGGGLGYGYTF
NA,TRBJ2-5,NA,TRBV6-5,TGTGCCAGCGGCAGACAGGCCCGACAAGAGACCCAGTACTTC,CASGRQARQETQYF
NA,TRBJ2-7,TRBD1,TRBV24-1,TGTGCCACCAGTGACGACAGGGCCTACGAGCAGTACTTC,CATSDDRAYEQYF
NA,TRBJ1-2,NA,TRBV6-5,TGTGCCAGCAGTTACCGGGGACAAGGAAACTATGGCTACACCTTC,CASSYRGQGNYGYTF
NA,TRBJ2-7,TRBD2,TRBV19,TGTGCCAGTAGTATTGCCAGCGGGACCTCCTACGAGCAGTACTTC,CASSIASGTSYEQYF
NA,TRBJ2-4,TRBD1,TRBV19,TGTGCCAGCGGAATCAGAAGGACAGGGGTTAAAGCCAAAAACATTCAGTACTTC,CASGIRRTGVKAKNIQYF
NA,TRBJ2-4,NA,TRBV6-5,TGTGCCAGCAGTTTGCACAGTCTGTTAGCCAAAAACATTCAGTACTTC,CASSLHSLLAKNIQYF
NA,TRBJ2-7,TRBD1,TRBV5-1,TGCGCCAGCAGCCCGAGACAGGGAACCCCCTACGAGCAGTACTTC,CASSPRQGTPYEQYF
NA,TRBJ2-7,NA,TRBV2,TGTGCCAGCAGTGACGGGGGGCCCCTTGGCGACGAGCAGTACTTC,CASSDGGPLGDEQYF
NA,TRBJ2-7,TRBD1,TRBV18,TGTGCCAGCTCACCATTGTCAGGACAGGGGGTTTCCTACGAGCAGTACTTC,CASSPLSGQGVSYEQYF
NA,TRBJ2-3,NA,TRBV5-5,TGTGCCAGCACCCCGTTGTCCGGCACAGATACGCAGTATTTT,CASTPLSGTDTQYF
NA,TRBJ1-2,TRBD1,TRBV11-2,TGTGCCAGCAGCGTAGATCGGGGACAGGCCTATGGCTACACCTTC,CASSVDRGQAYGYTF
few,TRBJ1-3,NA,TRBV18,TGTGCCAGCTCACCCTCGGCGGACTCTGGAAACACCATATATTTT,CASSPSADSGNTIYF
NA,TRBJ2-7,TRBD1,TRBV7-9,TGTGCCAGCAGCTTCGACAGGGGCGGCGAGCAGTACTTC,CASSFDRGGEQYF
NA,TRBJ2-3,NA,TRBV6-5,TGTGCCAGCACTAAGGGGCGGTCAGATACGCAGTATTTT,CASTKGRSDTQYF
NA,TRBJ2-7,TRBD2,TRBV6-5,TGTGCCAGCAGTTACTCACTAGCGGGAGCCTACGAGCAGTACTTC,CASSYSLAGAYEQYF
NA,TRBJ1-1,NA,TRBV11-2,TGTGCCAGCAGCCTGGACATGATTCCCCCTATGAACACTGAAGCTTTCTTT,CASSLDMIPPMNTEAFF
NA,TRBJ1-2,NA,TRBV7-9,TGTGCCAGCAGCTCACGGCGGAGGGGTCTTAACTATGGCTACACCTTC,CASSSRRRGLNYGYTF
NA,TRBJ2-5,NA,TRBV7-2,TGTGCCAGCAGCTCCGCGGGGATACAAGAGACCCAGTACTTC,CASSSAGIQETQYF
NA,TRBJ1-1,NA,TRBV29-1,TGCAGCGCTGGTTCGCAACAGAACACTGAAGCTTTCTTT,CSAGSQQNTEAFF
NA,TRBJ1-2,NA,TRBV28,TGTGCCAGCAGTTTATTCGTCCCAGGAAACTATGGCTACACCTTC,CASSLFVPGNYGYTF
NA,TRBJ2-5,TRBD2,TRBV7-2,TGTGCCAGCAGCTCCCCCCGACTAGCGGGGAAAGAGACCCAGTACTTC,CASSSPRLAGKETQYF
NA,TRBJ2-5,NA,TRBV5-4,TGTGCCAGCAGCTTGGCTAGCGTCATCCAAGAGACCCAGTACTTC,CASSLASVIQETQYF
NA,TRBJ2-7,TRBD2,TRBV4-3,TGCGCCAGCAGCCAAGGGGAGGGCCGGTACGAGCAGTACTTC,CASSQGEGRYEQYF
NA,TRBJ2-3,TRBD2,TRBV7-2,TGTGCCAGCACTCGACTAGCGGGGGGGCTAACAGATACGCAGTATTTT,CASTRLAGGLTDTQYF
few,TRBJ2-4,TRBD1,TRBV14,TGTGCCAGCAGCCGAGTACAGGGGCACATTCAGTACTTC,CASSRVQGHIQYF
NA,TRBJ2-6,NA,TRBV6-5,TGTGCCAGCAGGTCATCAGGGACTGGGGCCAACGTCCTGACTTTC,CASRSSGTGANVLTF
NA,TRBJ1-6,TRBD1,TRBV27,TGTGCCAGCAGTTTAGTTGTTCCCAGGGGGTCCTATAATTCACCCCTCCACTTT,CASSLVVPRGSYNSPLHF
NA,TRBJ2-7,TRBD1,TRBV6-5,TGTGCCAGCAGTCGACAGGGTACCGAGCAGTACTTC,CASSRQGTEQYF
NA,TRBJ2-7,TRBD1,TRBV12-3/TRBV12-4,TGTGCCAGCAGGGACAGGGGTTCCTACGAGCAGTACTTC,CASRDRGSYEQYF
NA,TRBJ1-3,NA,TRBV4-3,TGCGCCAGCAGCCAAGATTTACGGGGATGGGACACCATATATTTT,CASSQDLRGWDTIYF
once,TRBJ2-7,NA,TRBV6-6,TGTGCCAGCAGCCACAGGCAGGGCGAGCAGTACTTC,CASSHRQGEQYF
NA,TRBJ1-5,NA,TRBV28,TGTGCCAGCTGGAGTAGCAATCAGCCCCAGCATTTT,CASWSSNQPQHF
NA,TRBJ2-7,NA,TRBV12-3/TRBV12-4,TGTGCCAGCACGAGCTCCTACGAGCAGTACTTC,CASTSSYEQYF
NA,TRBJ2-5,NA,TRBV12-5,TGTGCTAGTGGTTCCCCCCCGGCGGGGCGAGAGACCCAGTACTTC,CASGSPPAGRETQYF
once,TRBJ2-4,TRBD2,TRBV9,TGTGCCAGCAGCGTAGCTCTAGCGGGAGACGGGGCCAAAAACATTCAGTACTTC,CASSVALAGDGAKNIQYF
NA,TRBJ1-4,NA,TRBV9,TGTGCCAGCAGCGCCCCACAGGGACGGGGTGAAAAACTGTTTTTT,CASSAPQGRGEKLFF
NA,TRBJ1-2,NA,TRBV3-1/TRBV3-2,TGTGCCAGCAGCCAAGTAAAACCCAGCTATGGCTACACCTTC,CASSQVKPSYGYTF
NA,TRBJ1-5,NA,TRBV5-5,TGTGCCAGCAGCCCGATACAGGCCATCATCAATCAGCCCCAGCATTTT,CASSPIQAIINQPQHF
NA,TRBJ2-3,TRBD2,TRBV5-4,TGTGCCAGCAGCTCCCTATTACTAGCGGGGGGGCCCACAGATACGCAGTATTTT,CASSSLLLAGGPTDTQYF
NA,TRBJ1-1,NA,TRBV3-1/TRBV3-2,TGTGCCAGCAGCCAAGCTCGGGGGGTGAACACTGAAGCTTTCTTT,CASSQARGVNTEAFF
NA,TRBJ1-2,TRBD1,TRBV5-1,TGCGCCAGTGCGCCCGGGACAGGGGGCGGCTACACCTTC,CASAPGTGGGYTF
NA,TRBJ2-7,TRBD1,TRBV28,TGTGCCAGCAGTTTATGGTACGGGACAGGCTCCTACGAGCAGTACTTC,CASSLWYGTGSYEQYF
NA,TRBJ2-5,TRBD2,TRBV6-2/TRBV6-3,TGTGCCAGCAGCTCCGGACTAGCGGGGGTGGAGACCCAGTACTTC,CASSSGLAGVETQYF
NA,TRBJ2-2,NA,TRBV24-1,TGTGCCACCAGTGATGCAGGGGTACTCACCGGGGAGCTGTTTTTT,CATSDAGVLTGELFF
NA,TRBJ2-5,TRBD2,TRBV28,TGTGCCAGCAGTTTCACCTCCAGGTCGGGGGCTAGCGGGGAATCCCAAGAGACCCAGTACTTC,CASSFTSRSGASGESQETQYF
few,TRBJ1-4,NA,TRBV2,TGTGCCAGCACCAGTTTTAATGAAAAACTGTTTTTT,CASTSFNEKLFF
NA,TRBJ2-7,NA,TRBV7-6,TGTGCCAGCAGCTTAGTAGGTAATGGGGGCCACGAGCAGTACTTC,CASSLVGNGGHEQYF
NA,TRBJ2-7,NA,TRBV29-1,TGCAGCGTTGGGGGCTGGGGGCCATACTACGAGCAGTACTTC,CSVGGWGPYYEQYF